The TCR beta chain under discussion was sequenced for a study of cytomegalovirus exposure and HLA in healthy donors. Overall study context: Prior work identified about 120 million unique TCR beta sequences in around 170 million T cells. General observations from the study: TCR beta chains associated with HLA were, in a later analysis, more clonally expanded than equally common others.

PCR involved 60 Vbeta and 13 Jbeta primers. Sequencing was performed with immunoSEQ multiplex PCR; in TCRdb, only in-frame clones are kept and a portion is missing. This table holds 110,000 to 150,000 clones, approximately 84% found once. Germline V lookup: CDR1 SGDLS, CDR2 YYNGEE. This CDR3 has 14 residues. With 3 bases clipped from V and 6 bases from J, the junction kept 4 bases outside the gene matches. This clone was observed once. Its matching antigen is unknown. This sequence was found in a woman aged 60 to 75 in good health and CMV-seropositive. What was sequenced was PBMCs. The gene calls are TRBV9 and TRBJ2-7; 12 bases agree with TRBD2. CDR3 in amino acids: CASSASGRAAEQYF. The DNA of the CDR3 is TGTGCCAGCAGCGCTAGCGGGAGGGCCGCCGAGCAGTACTTC.